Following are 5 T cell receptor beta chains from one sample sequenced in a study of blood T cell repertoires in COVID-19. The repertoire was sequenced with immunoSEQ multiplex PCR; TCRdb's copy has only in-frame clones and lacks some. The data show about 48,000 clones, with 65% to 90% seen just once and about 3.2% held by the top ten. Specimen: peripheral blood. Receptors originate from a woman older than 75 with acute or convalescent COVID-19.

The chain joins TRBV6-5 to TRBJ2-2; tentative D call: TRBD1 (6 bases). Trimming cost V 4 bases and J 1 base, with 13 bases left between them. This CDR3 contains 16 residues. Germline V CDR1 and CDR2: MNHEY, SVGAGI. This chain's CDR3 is CASSSPGHMNTGELFF. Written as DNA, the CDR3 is TGTGCCAGCAGTTCACCGGGACATATGAACACCGGGGAGCTGTTTTTT.

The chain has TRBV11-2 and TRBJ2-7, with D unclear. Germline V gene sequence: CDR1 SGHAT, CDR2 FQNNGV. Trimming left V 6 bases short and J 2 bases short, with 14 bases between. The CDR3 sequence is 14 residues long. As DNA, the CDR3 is TGTGCCAGCAGTAACCTACGGAGTACCTACGAGCAGTACTTC. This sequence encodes CASSNLRSTYEQYF.

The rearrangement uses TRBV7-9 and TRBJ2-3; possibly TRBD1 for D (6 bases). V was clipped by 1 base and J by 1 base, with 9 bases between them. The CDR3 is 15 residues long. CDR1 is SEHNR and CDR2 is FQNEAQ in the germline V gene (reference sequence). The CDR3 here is CASSLEGVRTDTQYF. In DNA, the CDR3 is TGTGCCAGCAGCTTAGAGGGGGTCCGCACAGATACGCAGTATTTT.

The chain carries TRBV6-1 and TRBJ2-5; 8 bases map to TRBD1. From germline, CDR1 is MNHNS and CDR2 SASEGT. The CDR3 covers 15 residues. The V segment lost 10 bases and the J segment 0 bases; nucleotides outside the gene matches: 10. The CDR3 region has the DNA TGTGCCACCAGGGGGCAAAAAGCTAACCAAGAGACCCAGTACTTC. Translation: CATRGQKANQETQYF.

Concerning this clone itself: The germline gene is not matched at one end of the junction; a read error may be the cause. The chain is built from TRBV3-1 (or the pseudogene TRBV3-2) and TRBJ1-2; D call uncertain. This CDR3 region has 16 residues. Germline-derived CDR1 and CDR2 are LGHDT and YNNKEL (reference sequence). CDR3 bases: TGTGCCAGCAACCAAGGTGGTGGAGCGACTAACTATGGCTACACCTTC. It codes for CASNQGGGATNYGYTF.